The 9 T cell receptor beta chains below all came from one sample that was sequenced in a study of CD8 T cells in ankylosing spondylitis. TCRdb independently ran MiXCR on the 5' RACE reads; one entry per CDR3 protein. The sample shows some 150,000 distinct CDR3 sequences, over 9.5% of them seen only once. Specimen: blood, either unsorted or a sorted T cell fraction (not recorded which). The receptors stem from a female donor with ankylosing spondylitis or in good health (not recorded which).

This clonotype has ten or more counts. V usage is TRBV4-2 and J usage is TRBJ2-1; D unresolved. The V and J ends lost 1 base and 0 bases respectively, with 13 bases between them. Germline V gives CDR1 LGHNA, CDR2 YNFKEQ. This CDR3 is 17 amino acids long. In DNA form, the CDR3 reads TGTGCCAGCAGCCAAGGGGAAGGCGTTAGCTCCTACAATGAGCAGTTCTTC. Residues: CASSQGEGVSSYNEQFF.

The rearrangement uses TRBV2 and TRBJ1-5; a weak D match, TRBD1 (6 bases). This CDR3 region has 15 residues. The V and J ends lost 7 bases and 3 bases respectively, with 16 bases between them. CDR1 and CDR2 (germline): SNHLY, FYNNEI. DNA of the CDR3: TGTGCCAGCACCTCCCGCGGGGGGCTCAATCAGCCCCAGCATTTT. This sequence encodes CASTSRGGLNQPQHF. The full variable domain, completed using reference TRBV2 and TRBJ1-5, is EPEVTQTPSHQVTQMGQEVILRCVPISNHLYFYWYRQILGQKVEFLVSFYNNEISEKSEIFDDQFSVERPDGSNFTLKIRSTKLEDSAMYFCASTSRGGLNQPQHFGDGTRLSIL.

This clonotype was detected many times. The V call is TRBV11-2, the J call TRBJ2-7; D unresolved. V dropped 4 bases and J dropped 4 bases, with 17 bases sitting between them. Germline CDR1 SGHAT, CDR2 FQNNGV. CDR3 length equals 15 residues. The CDR3 DNA reads as TGTGCCAGCAGCTCCCGCCTGGAAAGGGCGTACGAGCAGTACTTC. Translated: CASSSRLERAYEQYF.

The chain employs TRBV5-5 and TRBJ2-1; a possible D gene is TRBD2 (5 bases). Trimming cost V 0 bases and J 2 bases, with 9 bases left between them. CDR1 SGHKS and CDR2 YYEKEE come from the germline V gene (reference sequence). The CDR3 loop spans 15 amino acids. CDR3: CASSLAGNAYNEQFF. The CDR3 region has the DNA TGTGCCAGCAGCTTGGCGGGGAATGCCTACAATGAGCAGTTCTTC.

Many counts were recorded for this clonotype. This sequence joins TRBV12-3 or TRBV12-4 and TRBJ1-5; the match to TRBD1 covers 7 bases. V dropped 8 bases and J dropped 4; count of bases not matched to a gene: 8. CDR3 length equals 14 residues. This CDR3 is CASGNSGQNQPQHF. The DNA of the CDR3 is TGTGCCAGCGGAAACTCGGGACAGAATCAGCCCCAGCATTTT.

For this clonotype: A read error may explain this, as a much larger clone is one base away. The J gene is TRBJ2-5, the V gene TRBV20-1; TRBD2 agrees at 7 bases. This CDR3 has 11 residues. The V gene's germline CDR1 is DFQATT and CDR2 SNEGSKA (reference sequence). CDR3 protein: CRATLGRAQYF. DNA for the CDR3: TGCAGGGCTACTTTGGGGAGGGCCCAGTACTTC.

In its sample, this clonotype was seen many times. The chain links TRBV28 to TRBJ1-1; 7 bases line up with TRBD1. In germline, CDR1 is MDHEN, CDR2 SYDVKM. V dropped 5 bases and J dropped 4; count of bases not matched to a gene: 10. The CDR3 runs 15 residues. In DNA form, the CDR3 reads TGTGCCAGCAGTCCCATGGTGACAGGGCGCACTGAAGCTTTCTTT. Amino acids: CASSPMVTGRTEAFF.

Ten or more counts support this clonotype. V and J are TRBV6-4 and TRBJ1-1; D call uncertain. Trimming took off 2 bases at V and 1 base at J, with 5 bases between the two ends. Germline CDR1 reads MRHNA; CDR2 reads SNTAGT. The length of the CDR3 is 13 residues. CDR3 loop: CASSDNPNTEAFF. In DNA form, the CDR3 reads TGTGCCAGCAGTGACAACCCGAACACTGAAGCTTTCTTT.

This clonotype has a count of ten or more. The genes are TRBV11-2 and TRBJ1-6, with 8 bases lining up with TRBD1. There are 15 residues in the CDR3. Germline trimming cut 5 bases from V and 8 bases from J; bases unmatched to any gene: 8. From germline, CDR1 is SGHAT and CDR2 FQNNGV. The CDR3 here is CASSPAGQGDSPLHF. The CDR3 coding sequence is TGTGCCAGCAGCCCAGCCGGACAGGGAGATTCACCCCTCCACTTT.